This is a list of T cell receptor beta chains from one sample in a study of T cell changes during pregnancy in multiple sclerosis. The table came from immunoSEQ multiplex PCR; TCRdb's copy has only in-frame clones and leaves some out. Found here are approximately 40,000 clones, roughly 92% of them singletons; the top ten hold 1% to 1.5%. Source material: peripheral blood. These TCRs come from a female donor with multiple sclerosis, enrolled in a pregnancy study. Each CDR3 is given with its conserved first and last residue. D genes are given only for firm matches. Only some rows state a clone size, as once, few, many or a class for expanded clones.

V: TRBV10-3; size: .; D: TRBD1; J: TRBJ2-6; CDR3: CAISDQGQGGRGANVLTF; DNA: TGTGCCATCAGTGATCAAGGACAGGGTGGGCGTGGGGCCAACGTCCTGACTTTC
V: TRBV9; size: .; D: .; J: TRBJ1-1; CDR3: CASSPFHGVNTEAFF; DNA: TGTGCCAGCAGCCCATTTCACGGGGTGAACACTGAAGCTTTCTTT
V: TRBV5-5; size: .; D: .; J: TRBJ1-1; CDR3: CASSRLTDLLNTEAFF; DNA: TGTGCCAGCAGCCGACTAACGGACTTACTGAACACTGAAGCTTTCTTT
V: TRBV19; size: .; D: .; J: TRBJ2-7; CDR3: CASSVQGQYEQYF; DNA: TGTGCCAGTAGTGTCCAGGGGCAATACGAGCAGTACTTC
V: TRBV6-4; size: .; D: TRBD1; J: TRBJ2-2; CDR3: CASSDYPSGTGGITGELFF; DNA: TGTGCCAGCAGTGACTATCCCTCCGGGACAGGGGGGATCACCGGGGAGCTGTTTTTT
V: TRBV29-1; size: .; D: .; J: TRBJ1-2; CDR3: CSVGSGEVQGYTF; DNA: TGCAGCGTTGGTTCGGGGGAGGTTCAAGGCTACACCTTC
V: TRBV6-6; size: .; D: .; J: TRBJ2-7; CDR3: CASARKSSYEQYF; DNA: TGTGCCAGCGCAAGAAAAAGCTCCTACGAGCAGTACTTC
V: TRBV29-1; size: .; D: .; J: TRBJ2-1; CDR3: CSVDRVGNEQFF; DNA: TGCAGCGTTGACCGTGTTGGAAATGAGCAGTTCTTC
V: TRBV27; size: .; D: .; J: TRBJ2-7; CDR3: CARVLCQQIGAGDEQYF; DNA: .
V: TRBV30; size: .; D: TRBD2; J: TRBJ2-3; CDR3: CAWSVVRREGTDTQYF; DNA: TGTGCCTGGAGTGTCGTTCGTCGGGAGGGCACAGATACGCAGTATTTT
V: TRBV30; size: .; D: .; J: TRBJ1-1; CDR3: CAWSLLMNTEAFF; DNA: TGTGCCTGGAGCCTCCTGATGAACACTGAAGCTTTCTTT
V: TRBV6-5; size: .; D: TRBD1; J: TRBJ1-1; CDR3: CASRPRTGSRTEAFF; DNA: TGTGCCAGCAGACCCCGGACAGGGTCTCGAACTGAAGCTTTCTTT
V: TRBV21-1; size: .; D: .; J: TRBJ2-7; CDR3: CASSATSGSSYEQYF; DNA: TGTGCCAGCAGCGCGACTAGCGGGAGTAGCTACGAGCAGTACTTC
V: TRBV6-5; size: .; D: .; J: TRBJ2-7; CDR3: CASSYSGLVSSYEQYF; DNA: TGTGCCAGCAGTTACTCAGGACTGGTAAGCTCCTACGAGCAGTACTTC
V: TRBV27; size: .; D: TRBD1; J: TRBJ2-2; CDR3: CASSYMGRGPGELFF; DNA: TGTGCCAGCAGTTACATGGGCAGGGGGCCCGGGGAGCTGTTTTTT
V: TRBV4-1; size: few; D: TRBD2; J: TRBJ2-1; CDR3: CASSQDSKSSGRGSYNEQFF; DNA: TGCGCCAGCAGCCAAGATTCGAAGTCCAGCGGGAGGGGATCCTACAATGAGCAGTTCTTC
V: TRBV4-2; size: .; D: .; J: TRBJ2-7; CDR3: CASSQGDGSSSEQYF; DNA: TGTGCCAGCAGCCAAGGGGACGGGAGTTCGTCCGAGCAGTACTTC
V: TRBV5-1; size: .; D: .; J: TRBJ1-3; CDR3: CASSLQGPLSGNTIYF; DNA: TGCGCCAGCAGCTTGCAGGGGCCACTCTCTGGAAACACCATATATTTT
V: TRBV10-3; size: .; D: .; J: TRBJ1-2; CDR3: CAISESWQGNYGYTF; DNA: TGTGCCATCAGTGAGTCTTGGCAGGGGAACTATGGCTACACCTTC
V: TRBV27; size: .; D: .; J: TRBJ2-3; CDR3: CASSLGRGRDTQYF; DNA: TGTGCCAGCAGTTTAGGGCGGGGAAGGGATACGCAGTATTTT
V: TRBV6-5; size: .; D: TRBD1; J: TRBJ1-2; CDR3: CASSGQVPNYGYTF; DNA: TGTGCCAGCAGCGGACAGGTTCCTAACTATGGCTACACCTTC
V: TRBV5-3; size: .; D: .; J: TRBJ1-2; CDR3: CARSPPDGREGIYGYTF; DNA: TGTGCCAGAAGCCCCCCGGATGGCAGGGAGGGAATCTATGGCTACACCTTC
V: TRBV19; size: .; D: TRBD1; J: TRBJ1-5; CDR3: CASSETGGGQPQHF; DNA: TGTGCCAGTAGTGAGACAGGGGGGGGTCAGCCCCAGCATTTT
V: TRBV10-3; size: .; D: .; J: TRBJ2-5; CDR3: CAIRLGLEETQYF; DNA: TGTGCCATCAGATTAGGACTGGAAGAGACCCAGTACTTC
V: TRBV28; size: .; D: TRBD1; J: TRBJ2-5; CDR3: CASSNYGQGFGETQYF; DNA: TGTGCCAGCAGTAACTACGGACAGGGGTTCGGAGAGACCCAGTACTTC
V: TRBV5-6; size: .; D: .; J: TRBJ1-3; CDR3: CASTWWGPGGNTIYF; DNA: TGTGCCAGCACCTGGTGGGGGCCTGGTGGAAACACCATATATTTT
V: TRBV6-1; size: .; D: .; J: TRBJ1-4; CDR3: CASSESLPAEKLFF; DNA: TGTGCCAGCAGTGAATCTCTTCCAGCTGAAAAACTGTTTTTT
V: TRBV10-3; size: .; D: TRBD1; J: TRBJ1-5; CDR3: CAISETGGNQPQHF; DNA: TGTGCCATCAGTGAGACAGGGGGCAATCAGCCCCAGCATTTT
V: TRBV2; size: .; D: TRBD1; J: TRBJ1-5; CDR3: CASSGTGFQPQHF; DNA: TGTGCCAGCAGTGGGACAGGCTTCCAGCCCCAGCATTTT
V: TRBV5-4; size: .; D: .; J: TRBJ2-6; CDR3: CASSLGTTVPGANVLTF; DNA: TGTGCCAGCAGCTTGGGGACGACAGTTCCTGGGGCCAACGTCCTGACTTTC
V: TRBV7-2; size: .; D: TRBD1; J: TRBJ2-5; CDR3: CASSFEPGTGSGTQYF; DNA: TGTGCCAGCAGCTTCGAACCCGGGACAGGGAGTGGGACCCAGTACTTC
V: TRBV30; size: .; D: .; J: TRBJ1-3; CDR3: CAWSVTGGNTIYF; DNA: TGTGCCTGGAGTGTGACAGGTGGAAACACCATATATTTT
V: TRBV2; size: .; D: TRBD1; J: TRBJ2-5; CDR3: CASSVEGTDGETQYF; DNA: TGTGCCAGCAGCGTCGAGGGGACAGACGGAGAGACCCAGTACTTC
V: TRBV5-1; size: .; D: .; J: TRBJ2-3; CDR3: CASSVGTARLTQYF; DNA: TGCGCCAGCAGCGTTGGGACCGCCAGACTCACGCAGTATTTT
V: TRBV13; size: .; D: .; J: TRBJ2-7; CDR3: CASSSSGTYYEQYF; DNA: TGTGCCAGCAGCTCCTCCGGGACTTACTACGAGCAGTACTTC
V: TRBV2; size: .; D: .; J: TRBJ1-5; CDR3: CASHSGTASNQPQHF; DNA: TGTGCCAGCCATTCCGGGACGGCGAGCAATCAGCCCCAGCATTTT
V: TRBV19; size: once; D: .; J: TRBJ2-7; CDR3: CASRLQANSYEQYF; DNA: TGTGCCAGCCGCTTACAGGCTAACTCCTACGAGCAGTACTTC
V: TRBV4-1; size: .; D: TRBD2; J: TRBJ2-2; CDR3: CASSPLAENTGELFF; DNA: TGCGCCAGCAGCCCGCTAGCGGAGAACACCGGGGAGCTGTTTTTT
V: TRBV6-5; size: .; D: .; J: TRBJ2-7; CDR3: CASSRTGKNANEQYF; DNA: TGTGCCAGCAGTCGCACAGGAAAGAACGCCAACGAGCAGTACTTC
V: TRBV6-4; size: .; D: TRBD1; J: TRBJ1-1; CDR3: CASRETGENTEAFF; DNA: TGTGCCAGCAGGGAGACAGGGGAGAACACTGAAGCTTTCTTT
V: TRBV6-1; size: .; D: .; J: TRBJ2-1; CDR3: CASFIRERGFF; DNA: TGTGCCAGCTTCATACGGGAGAGGGGGTTCTTC
V: TRBV7-8; size: .; D: TRBD1; J: TRBJ2-5; CDR3: CASSLGDGQGRKTQYF; DNA: TGTGCCAGCAGCTTAGGCGATGGACAGGGGCGAAAGACCCAGTACTTC
V: TRBV14; size: .; D: .; J: TRBJ1-2; CDR3: CARQLNYGYTF; DNA: TGTGCCAGACAGCTGAACTATGGCTACACCTTC
V: TRBV18; size: .; D: .; J: TRBJ2-1; CDR3: CASSLVLLANNEQFF; DNA: TGTGCCAGCTCACTCGTTCTGCTAGCGAACAATGAGCAGTTCTTC
V: TRBV4-2; size: .; D: TRBD1; J: TRBJ1-2; CDR3: CASSQDRIYGYTF; DNA: TGTGCCAGCAGCCAGGACAGGATATATGGCTACACCTTC
V: TRBV5-6; size: .; D: .; J: TRBJ2-3; CDR3: CASSLSTDTQYF; DNA: TGTGCCAGCAGCCTAAGCACAGATACGCAGTATTTT
V: TRBV7-9; size: .; D: .; J: TRBJ1-4; CDR3: CASSPGGAANEKLFF; DNA: TGTGCCAGCAGCCCCGGGGGAGCCGCTAATGAAAAACTGTTTTTT
V: TRBV13; size: .; D: .; J: TRBJ1-1; CDR3: CASSYRDTEAFF; DNA: TGTGCCAGCAGCTACAGGGACACTGAAGCTTTCTTT
V: TRBV4-3; size: .; D: .; J: TRBJ2-4; CDR3: CASSQVVGSKNIQYF; DNA: TGCGCCAGCAGCCAAGTCGTCGGTAGCAAAAACATTCAGTACTTC
V: TRBV7-9; size: .; D: .; J: TRBJ2-1; CDR3: CASSLVGGRGGNEQFF; DNA: TGTGCCAGCAGCTTAGTCGGTGGCAGGGGAGGTAATGAGCAGTTCTTC
V: TRBV12-5; size: .; D: .; J: TRBJ1-4; CDR3: CASGFTDPGREKLFF; DNA: TGTGCTAGTGGTTTCACGGATCCAGGGCGGGAAAAACTGTTTTTT
V: TRBV9; size: .; D: .; J: TRBJ2-7; CDR3: CASSVVSSSYEQYF; DNA: TGTGCCAGCAGCGTAGTCTCCAGCTCCTACGAGCAGTACTTC
V: TRBV5-1; size: .; D: .; J: TRBJ1-1; CDR3: CASSQGSTEAFF; DNA: TGCGCCAGCAGCCAGGGTTCCACTGAAGCTTTCTTT
V: TRBV9; size: .; D: .; J: TRBJ2-7; CDR3: CASSVVAGGEQYF; DNA: TGTGCCAGCAGCGTAGTGGCAGGCGGCGAGCAGTACTTC
V: TRBV19; size: .; D: TRBD1; J: TRBJ1-2; CDR3: CASSLGQLAYGYTF; DNA: TGTGCCAGTAGTTTGGGACAGCTCGCTTATGGCTACACCTTC
V: TRBV9; size: .; D: .; J: TRBJ1-4; CDR3: CASSPRGGGNEKLFF; DNA: TGTGCCAGCAGCCCTCGGGGAGGAGGTAATGAAAAACTGTTTTTT
V: TRBV4-1; size: .; D: TRBD2; J: TRBJ2-1; CDR3: CASRSGRAGNEQFF; DNA: TGCGCCAGCAGGAGCGGGAGGGCGGGCAATGAGCAGTTCTTC